This entry features one TCR beta chain sequence. Antigen unknown. Germline-derived CDR1 and CDR2 are PRHDT and FYEKMQ (reference sequence). V shed 4 bases and J 5 bases; nucleotides not matched to a gene: 8. CDR3 length equals 16 residues. This record belongs to a study of T cell responses to AZD1222 COVID-19 vaccine. Study-wide findings and caveats: The breadth and depth of Spike-specific TCRs increased once two AZD1222 doses had been given.

Here immunoSEQ multiplex PCR was the method, and the copy in TCRdb shows in-frame clones only, minus some. The data contain 150,000 or so clones, 75% to 95% of them seen just once; the ten biggest clones take up 1.5% to 2%. The material sequenced was peripheral blood, taken on day 0 of AZD1222 vaccination. The rearrangement uses TRBV13 and TRBJ2-5; 12 bases fit TRBD1. This receptor was obtained from an adult in good health. The CDR3 nucleotides read TGTGCCAGCAGCTACCTCCGGGACAGGGGGCTTGAGACCCAGTACTTC. Amino acids: CASSYLRDRGLETQYF.